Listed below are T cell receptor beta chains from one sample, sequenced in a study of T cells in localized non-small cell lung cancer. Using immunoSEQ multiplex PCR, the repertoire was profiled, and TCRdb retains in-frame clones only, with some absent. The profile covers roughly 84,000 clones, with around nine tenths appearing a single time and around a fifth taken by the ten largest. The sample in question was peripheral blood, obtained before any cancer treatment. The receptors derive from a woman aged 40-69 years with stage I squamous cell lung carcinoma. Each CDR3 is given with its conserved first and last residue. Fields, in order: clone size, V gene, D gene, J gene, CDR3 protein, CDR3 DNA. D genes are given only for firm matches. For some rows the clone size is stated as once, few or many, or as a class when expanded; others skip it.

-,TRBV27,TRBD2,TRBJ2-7,CASSPGGGEQYF,TGTGCCAGCAGCCCTGGGGGGGGAGAGCAGTACTTC
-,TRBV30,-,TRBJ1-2,CAWSATRQAYGYTF,TGTGCCTGGAGTGCCACAAGACAGGCCTATGGCTACACCTTC
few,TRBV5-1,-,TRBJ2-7,CASSLESSYEQYF,TGCGCCAGCAGCTTGGAGTCGAGCTACGAGCAGTACTTC
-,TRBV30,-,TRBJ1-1,CAWSATGNTEAFF,TGTGCCTGGAGTGCTACAGGGAATACTGAAGCTTTCTTT
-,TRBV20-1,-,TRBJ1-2,CSVSQGYGYTF,TGCAGTGTTTCACAGGGTTATGGCTACACCTTC
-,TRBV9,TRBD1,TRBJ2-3,CASSHGQGLNTDTQYF,TGTGCCAGCAGCCACGGACAGGGTCTTAACACAGATACGCAGTATTTT
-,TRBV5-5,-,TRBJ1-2,CASSLDTNYGYTF,TGTGCCAGCAGCTTAGACACTAACTATGGCTACACCTTC
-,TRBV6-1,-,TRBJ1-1,CASSERWGAEAFF,TGTGCCAGCAGTGAAAGGTGGGGGGCTGAAGCTTTCTTT
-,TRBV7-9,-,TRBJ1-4,CASSLAGTTTNEKLFF,TGTGCCAGCAGCTTAGCAGGGACAACAACTAATGAAAAACTGTTTTTT
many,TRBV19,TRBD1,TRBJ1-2,CASRASGQGANTF,TGTGCCAGTAGGGCCTCGGGACAGGGGGCGAACACCTTC
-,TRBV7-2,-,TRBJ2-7,CASSPGPTYEQYF,TGTGCCAGCAGCCCGGGGCCTACCTACGAGCAGTACTTC
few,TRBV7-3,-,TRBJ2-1,CASSLGGRSYNEQFF,TGTGCCAGCAGCTTAGGGGGGCGGTCCTACAATGAGCAGTTCTTC
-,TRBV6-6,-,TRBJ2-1,CASRDPGRFQDEQFF,TGTGCCAGCAGGGACCCGGGGAGATTCCAAGATGAGCAGTTCTTC
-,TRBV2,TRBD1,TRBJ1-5,CASSESRGLRIGNQPQHF,TGTGCCAGCAGTGAGTCCAGGGGGCTGCGGATAGGCAATCAGCCTCAGCATTTT
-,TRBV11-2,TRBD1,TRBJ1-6,CASSLGTGNSPLHF,TGTGCCAGCAGCTTAGGGACAGGGAATTCACCCCTCCACTTT
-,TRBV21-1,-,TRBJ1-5,CASSKDRPNQPQHF,TGTGCCAGCAGCAAAGACAGGCCCAATCAGCCCCAGCATTTT